This entry lists 20 T cell receptor beta chains sequenced from one sample in a study of low-dose radiotherapy and immunotherapy resistance in tumors. cDNA synthesis used a TRAV/TRBV-specific primer set for both chains. It was with a constant-region primer and a V-primer adapter that TCRs were amplified over 20 PCR cycles. TCRdb recomputed calls from the reads with MiXCR, one row per CDR3 protein. Of fewer than 110,000 distinct CDR3 sequences in the sample, around 21% were seen once. Time point indicated: after trial treatment. Treatment noted: LDRT plus nivolumab, ipilimumab, low-dose cyclophosphamide and aspirin (RACIN trial). Sample: PBMCs, taken after low-dose radiotherapy plus immunotherapy. Receptors originate from a male donor with prostate cancer.

The chain carries TRBV5-4 and TRBJ2-2, with a possible D match to TRBD1 (5 bases). Germline CDR1 SGHNT, CDR2 YYREEE (reference sequence). This CDR3 comprises 18 residues. V lost 4 bases, J lost 1 base, and 20 bases lay in between. Written as DNA, the CDR3 is TGTGCCAGCAGCCCCCAAGGGGCGACGGTTCGGAACACCGGGGAGCTGTTTTTT. Encoded protein: CASSPQGATVRNTGELFF.

V gene TRBV5-4 combines with J gene TRBJ2-1; a weak D match, TRBD2 (6 bases). This CDR3 region has 16 residues. The germline V and J ends were trimmed by 4 bases and 3 bases, with 17 bases remaining between them. CDR1 SGHNT and CDR2 YYREEE come from the germline V gene (reference sequence). CDR3 residues: CASSPGRGGNYNEQFF. The CDR3 DNA sequence: TGTGCCAGCAGCCCTGGCCGGGGCGGGAACTACAATGAGCAGTTCTTC.

The rearrangement links TRBV7-3 to TRBJ2-1; 12 bases align to TRBD2. The CDR3 spans 15 residues. V lost 6 bases to trimming and J lost 4 bases; unmatched junction nucleotides: 4. Germline V CDR1 and CDR2: SGHTA, FQGTGA. As DNA, the CDR3 is TGTGCCAGCAGACTAACTAGCGGGGGGTACAATGAGCAGTTCTTC. This codes for CASRLTSGGYNEQFF.

In its sample, this clonotype was seen many times. The chain links TRBV5-1 to TRBJ1-5, with D possibly matching TRBD1 (5 bases). CDR1 and CDR2 (germline): SGHRS, YFSETQ. The length of the CDR3 is 14 residues. Trimming shortened V by 0 bases and J by 4 bases, and 8 bases separated the two germline ends. Written as DNA, the CDR3 is TGCGCCAGCAGCTTGGGGGACCCTAATCAGCCCCAGCATTTT. Translated: CASSLGDPNQPQHF.

This clonotype was seen only a few times. The rearrangement uses TRBV12-3 or TRBV12-4 and TRBJ1-1; D is unresolved. V shed 7 bases and J shed 1 base, with 16 bases lying between them. The CDR3 is made up of 15 amino acids. In nucleotides, the CDR3 is TGTGCCAGCACAAGTCTGTTACGGTCGAACACTGAAGCTTTCTTT. As protein: CASTSLLRSNTEAFF.

This clonotype was seen repeatedly, ten times or more. V and J are TRBV4-2 and TRBJ2-5; 15 bases fit TRBD2. J lost 4 bases, V lost 1 base, and 7 bases had no gene match. There are 18 residues in the CDR3. Germline V gives CDR1 LGHNA, CDR2 YNFKEQ. The CDR3 sequence is CASSQARTSGGAGETQYF. Written as DNA, the CDR3 is TGTGCCAGCAGCCAAGCCCGGACTAGCGGGGGGGCCGGAGAGACCCAGTACTTC.

V usage is TRBV4-3 and J usage is TRBJ1-3, with D uncertain. The CDR3 runs 12 residues. Germline CDR1 reads LGHNA; CDR2 reads YSLEER. V dropped 0 bases and J dropped 4 bases, with 1 base sitting between them. The CDR3 DNA is TGCGCCAGCAGCCAAGAAGGAAACACCATATATTTT. Translating gives CASSQEGNTIYF.

This clonotype was seen repeatedly, ten times or more. Written as DNA, the CDR3 is TGTGCCAGCTCACTGTACCCTGTTGCGGGGACATACGAGCAGTACTTC. It translates to CASSLYPVAGTYEQYF. V gene TRBV18 combines with J gene TRBJ2-7; possibly TRBD1 or TRBD2 for D (6 bases each). Germline V gene lookup returns CDR1 KGHSH and CDR2 LQKENI. The CDR3 totals 16 residues. V lost 4 bases to trimming and J lost 4 bases, with 20 bases between them.

This clonotype was seen many times. The chain carries TRBV2 and TRBJ2-4; no clear D. CDR1 is SNHLY, CDR2 FYNNEI, per germline. V lost 5 bases, J lost 0 bases, and 8 bases lay in between. CDR3 length equals 14 residues. In DNA, the CDR3 is TGTGCCAGCAGTATGACAAGAGCCAAAAACATTCAGTACTTC. The encoded protein is CASSMTRAKNIQYF.

This clonotype was seen many times. V usage is TRBV20-1 and J usage is TRBJ2-7; maybe TRBD2 (7 bases). This CDR3 spans 14 amino acids. The V end lost 5 bases, the J end lost 4 bases, and 18 bases lay between the germline ends. CDR1 and CDR2 (germline): DFQATT, SNEGSKA (reference sequence). CDR3 residues: CSAEGGQGLYEQYF. In DNA, the CDR3 is TGCAGTGCTGAGGGGGGGCAGGGGCTATACGAGCAGTACTTC.

As for this clonotype: One base separates it from a far larger clone, so it is likely a read error. This CDR3 is CANRPSTGAYEQYF. CDR3 in DNA: TGTGCCAACAGACCCTCGACAGGGGCCTACGAGCAGTACTTC. The rearrangement links TRBV6-6 to TRBJ2-3; 8 bases match TRBD1. The DNA end is more similar to TRBJ2-7, so the J call may be wrong. This CDR3 has 14 residues. Germline CDR1 is MNHNY and CDR2 is SVGAGI (reference sequence).

The chain links TRBV7-2 to TRBJ1-5; unclear D gene. Trimming took off 1 base at V and 6 bases at J, with 13 bases between the two ends. Germline CDR1 reads SGHTA; CDR2 reads FQGNSA. This CDR3 is 15 amino acids long. CDR3 in DNA: TGTGCCAGCAGCTTAGAGAATCGGGCCGGTCAGCCCCAGCATTTT. Encoded protein: CASSLENRAGQPQHF.

With regard to this clonotype: This probably arose from a read error, given a far larger clone one base away. The chain couples TRBV6-5 to TRBJ2-1; D is unclear. The CDR3 covers 13 residues. V was pared by 2 bases and J by 13 bases, with 15 bases between. The germline V gene has CDR1 MNHEY and CDR2 SVGAGI. Here the CDR3 reads CASSYPQKKTQFF. CDR3 DNA: TGTGCCAGCAGTTACCCACAGAAAAAGACCCAGTTCTTC.

With respect to this clonotype: A clone one base away is much larger, so this may be a read error. The chain carries TRBV4-3 and TRBJ2-3, with TRBD2 identical over 7 bases. V lost 1 base and J lost 2; bases outside the gene matches: 9. Germline CDR1 reads LGHNA; CDR2 reads YSLEER. This CDR3 has 17 residues. The CDR3 is CASSQGRLAVHTDTQYF. The CDR3 DNA is TGCGCCAGCAGCCAAGGTCGACTAGCCGTACACACAGATACGCAGTATTTT.

This clonotype occurred many times. The chain uses TRBV6-8 and TRBJ2-7; maybe TRBD2 (5 bases). Germline loops: CDR1 MNHGY, CDR2 SAAAGT. This CDR3 comprises 15 residues. V dropped 8 bases and J dropped 6 bases, with 23 bases sitting between them. CDR3: CASGLSLAGQTEQYF. CDR3 bases: TGTGCCAGCGGATTGTCCCTAGCAGGCCAGACCGAGCAGTACTTC.

This clonotype turned up a few times. The V and J genes are TRBV7-9 and TRBJ2-5; D unclear. Per the germline V gene, CDR1 is SEHNR and CDR2 is FQNEAQ (reference sequence). CDR3 size: 14 residues. Deletions cut 0 bases from V and 5 bases from J, with 10 bases between. The CDR3 DNA reads TGTGCCAGCAGCTTAGCCGGTGGTTCTGAGACCCAGTACTTC. Encoded protein: CASSLAGGSETQYF.

This clonotype has a single count. V usage is TRBV6-5 and J usage is TRBJ2-1, with D possibly matching TRBD2 (6 bases). V lost 2 bases and J lost 3, with 14 bases in between. The V gene's germline CDR1 is MNHEY and CDR2 SVGAGI. This CDR3 has 16 residues. The CDR3 spells CASSYDGGTIYNEQFF. CDR3 coding DNA: TGTGCCAGCAGTTACGACGGCGGGACCATCTACAATGAGCAGTTCTTC.

This clonotype was recorded once. The rearrangement links TRBV10-3 to TRBJ2-2; a possible D gene is TRBD2 (6 bases). The CDR3 loop spans 15 amino acids. CDR1 ENHRY and CDR2 SYGVKD come from the germline V gene. V gave up 11 bases and J gave up 4 bases, with 20 bases separating them. This CDR3 is CAVLEGRQSTGELFF. The CDR3 DNA reads as TGTGCCGTCCTGGAGGGGAGACAGTCCACCGGGGAGCTGTTTTTT.

V gene TRBV30 combines with J gene TRBJ2-5; 9 nucleotides line up with TRBD2. With V trimmed by 5 bases and J by 8 bases, 9 bases remained unmatched. CDR1 is GTSNPN and CDR2 is SVGIG in the germline V gene (reference sequence). This CDR3 region has 13 residues. The CDR3 DNA is TGTGCCTGGGCCCACTTAGCGGGGGTTACCCAGTACTTC. Amino acids: CAWAHLAGVTQYF.

This clonotype was detected ten times or more. The CDR3 DNA is TGTGCCAGCAGCTTGTACCTAGCGGGGGGGCCAGAGACCCAGTACTTC. Translated, it gives CASSLYLAGGPETQYF. The chain is built from TRBV5-4 and TRBJ2-5, with 12 bases identical to TRBD2. Germline V gene data show CDR1 as SGHNT and CDR2 as YYREEE (reference sequence). Unmatched junction bases numbered 5, after V lost 1 base and J lost 4 bases. The length of the CDR3 is 16 residues.